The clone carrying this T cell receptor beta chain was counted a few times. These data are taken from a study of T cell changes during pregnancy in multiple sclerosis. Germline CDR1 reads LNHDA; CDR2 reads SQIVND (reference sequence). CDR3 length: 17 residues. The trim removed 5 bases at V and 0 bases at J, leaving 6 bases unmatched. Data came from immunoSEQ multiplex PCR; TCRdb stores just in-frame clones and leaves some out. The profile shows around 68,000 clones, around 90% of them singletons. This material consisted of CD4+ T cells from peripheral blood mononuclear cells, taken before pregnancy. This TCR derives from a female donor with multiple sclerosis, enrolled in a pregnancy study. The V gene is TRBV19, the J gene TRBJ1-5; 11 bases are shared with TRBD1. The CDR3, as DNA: TGTGCCAGTAGTCCCCGGACAGGGGGCTATAGCAATCAGCCCCAGCATTTT. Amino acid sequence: CASSPRTGGYSNQPQHF.